This section outlines one T cell receptor (beta chain) sequence together with its context. The entry originates in a study of T-cell reconstitution after alpha-beta-depleted transplantation in children. A library of TCRbeta sequences, prepared with unique molecular identifiers, was generated. TCRdb fed the PCR reads into MiXCR, producing one record per CDR3 protein. This sample has about 72,000 distinct CDR3 sequences, with about 6.7% found just once. V shed 5 bases and J shed 0 bases, with 13 bases lying between them. Germline V gene sequence: CDR1 PRHDT, CDR2 FYEKMQ (reference sequence). This CDR3 is 15 amino acids long.

This rearrangement joins TRBV13 to TRBJ1-1; D remains ambiguous. Source: PBMCs from the stem cell graft donor, taken from the stem cell graft. The receptor comes from a human donor who donated a stem cell graft to a child with acute lymphoblastic leukemia. The CDR3 reads CASSQRRRMNTEAFF. For the CDR3, the DNA is TGTGCCAGCAGCCAAAGACGCAGGATGAACACTGAAGCTTTCTTT. The variable domain in full, with the rest retrieved from reference TRBV13 and TRBJ1-1, is AAGVIQSPRHLIKEKRETATLKCYPIPRHDTVYWYQQGPGQDPQFLISFYEKMQSDKGSIPDRFSAQQFSDYHSELNMSSLELGDSALYFCASSQRRRMNTEAFFGQGTRLTVV.